This T cell receptor beta chain was recorded in a study of cytomegalovirus exposure and HLA in healthy donors. General study findings and limits: The study labeled more than 150 TCR beta chains cytomegalovirus-associated. When analyzed later, a missense DCLRE1C variant was found to be linked to TCR beta V- and J-gene trimming. In an earlier analysis, about 87% or about 30%: the productive usage of most TCR beta V segments.

Germline loops: CDR1 MDHEN, CDR2 SYDVKM. Trimming shortened V by 3 bases and J by 5 bases, and 10 bases separated the two germline ends. This CDR3 is built from 13 residues. PCR employed 60 Vbeta and 13 Jbeta primers. Libraries were prepared by immunoSEQ multiplex PCR; TCRdb keeps only in-frame clonotypes and omits some of them. The sample has fewer than 95,000 clones; 65% to 85% are singletons. This clone was counted once. What it binds is not known. Nominally healthy donors provided the samples, though records likely missed some immune exposures. This chain joins TRBV28 and TRBJ1-2; no clear D. This clonotype originated in a woman aged 35 to 49 in good health and CMV-seropositive. Sequencing was performed on PBMCs. Here the CDR3 DNA reads TGTGCCAGCAGTTTCGGTCCCAAGTATGGCTACACCTTC. It is translated as CASSFGPKYGYTF.